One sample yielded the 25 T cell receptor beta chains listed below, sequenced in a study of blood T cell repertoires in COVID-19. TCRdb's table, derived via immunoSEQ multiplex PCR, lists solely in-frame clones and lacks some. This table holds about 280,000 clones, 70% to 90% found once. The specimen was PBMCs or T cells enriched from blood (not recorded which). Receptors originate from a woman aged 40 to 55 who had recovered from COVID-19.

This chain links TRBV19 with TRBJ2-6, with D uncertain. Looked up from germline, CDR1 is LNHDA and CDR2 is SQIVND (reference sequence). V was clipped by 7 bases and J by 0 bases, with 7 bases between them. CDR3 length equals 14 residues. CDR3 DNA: TGTGCCAGTACCCTCCGCTCTGGGGCCAACGTCCTGACTTTC. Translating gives CASTLRSGANVLTF.

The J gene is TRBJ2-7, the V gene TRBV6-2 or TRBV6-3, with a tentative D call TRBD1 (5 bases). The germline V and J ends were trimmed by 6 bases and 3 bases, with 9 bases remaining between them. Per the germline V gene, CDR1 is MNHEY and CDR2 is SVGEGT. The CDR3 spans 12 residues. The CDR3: CASSPQGYEQYF. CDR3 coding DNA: TGTGCCAGCAGCCCCCAGGGCTACGAGCAGTACTTC.

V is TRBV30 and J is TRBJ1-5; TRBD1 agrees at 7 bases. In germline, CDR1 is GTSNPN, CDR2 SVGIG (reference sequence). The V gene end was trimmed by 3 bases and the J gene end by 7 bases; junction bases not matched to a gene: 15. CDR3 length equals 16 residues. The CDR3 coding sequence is TGTGCCTGGAGCCCCCGACAGGGTCGGTCGGAACAGCCCCAGCATTTT. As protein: CAWSPRQGRSEQPQHF.

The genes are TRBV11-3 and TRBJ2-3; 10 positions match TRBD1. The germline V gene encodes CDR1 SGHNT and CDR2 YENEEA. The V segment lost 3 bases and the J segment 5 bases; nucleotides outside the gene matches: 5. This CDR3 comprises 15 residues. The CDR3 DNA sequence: TGTGCCAGCAGCTTGGGACAGGGGCGAGGAGATACGCAGTATTTT. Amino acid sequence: CASSLGQGRGDTQYF.

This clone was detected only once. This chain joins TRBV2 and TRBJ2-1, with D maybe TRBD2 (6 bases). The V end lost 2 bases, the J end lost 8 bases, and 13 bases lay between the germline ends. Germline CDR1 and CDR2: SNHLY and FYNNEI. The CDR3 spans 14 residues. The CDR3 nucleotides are TGTGCCAGCAGTGAACTAGGAGGGGCCGATGAGCAGTTCTTC. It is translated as CASSELGGADEQFF.

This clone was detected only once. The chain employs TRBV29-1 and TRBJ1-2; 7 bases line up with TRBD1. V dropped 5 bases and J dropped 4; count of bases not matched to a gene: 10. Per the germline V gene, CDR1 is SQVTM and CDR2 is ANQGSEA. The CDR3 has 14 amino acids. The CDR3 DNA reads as TGCAGCGTTACACACGGGACAGAGGCCTATGGCTACACCTTC. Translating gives CSVTHGTEAYGYTF.

CDR3 sequence (DNA): TGTGCCAGCAGTATACAGGGTGACCTAGCCAAAAACATTCAGTACTTC. Translating it yields CASSIQGDLAKNIQYF. The chain joins TRBV6-2 or TRBV6-3 to TRBJ2-4; D is possibly TRBD1 (6 bases). With 5 bases removed from V and 0 bases from J, the gap between germline ends came to 14 bases. This CDR3 contains 16 residues. Per the germline V gene, CDR1 is MNHEY and CDR2 is SVGEGT.

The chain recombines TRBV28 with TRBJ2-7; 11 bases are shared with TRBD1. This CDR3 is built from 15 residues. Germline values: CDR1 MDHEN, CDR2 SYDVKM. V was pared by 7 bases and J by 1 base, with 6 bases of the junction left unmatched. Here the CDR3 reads CASNQGTGGSYEQYF. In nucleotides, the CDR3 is TGTGCCAGCAACCAAGGGACAGGGGGTTCCTACGAGCAGTACTTC. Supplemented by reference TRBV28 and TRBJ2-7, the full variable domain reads DVKVTQSSRYLVKRTGEKVFLECVQDMDHENMFWYRQDPGLGLRLIYFSYDVKMKEKGDIPEGYSVSREKKERFSLILESASTNQTSMYLCASNQGTGGSYEQYFGPGTRLTVT.

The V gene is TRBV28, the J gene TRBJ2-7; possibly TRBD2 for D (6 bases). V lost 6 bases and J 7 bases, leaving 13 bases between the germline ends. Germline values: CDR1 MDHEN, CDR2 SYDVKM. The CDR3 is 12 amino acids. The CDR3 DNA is TGTGCCAGCAGGCCGGGACTCGGGGAGCAGTACTTC. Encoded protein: CASRPGLGEQYF.

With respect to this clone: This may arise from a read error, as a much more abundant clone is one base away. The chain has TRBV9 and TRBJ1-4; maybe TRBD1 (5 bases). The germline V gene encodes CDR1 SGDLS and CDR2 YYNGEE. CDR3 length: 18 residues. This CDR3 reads CVSSVSVGARTTNEKLFF. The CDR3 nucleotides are TGTGTCAGCAGCGTGAGTGTTGGGGCCCGGACAACTAATGAAAAACTGTTTTTT.

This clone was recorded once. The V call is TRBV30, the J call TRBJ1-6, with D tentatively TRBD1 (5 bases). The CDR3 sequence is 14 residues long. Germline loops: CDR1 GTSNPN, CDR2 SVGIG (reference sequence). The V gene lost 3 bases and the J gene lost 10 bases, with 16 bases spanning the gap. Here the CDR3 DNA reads TGTGCCTGGAGCGAGGGACTTGGAGGATCACCCCTCCACTTT. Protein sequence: CAWSEGLGGSPLHF.

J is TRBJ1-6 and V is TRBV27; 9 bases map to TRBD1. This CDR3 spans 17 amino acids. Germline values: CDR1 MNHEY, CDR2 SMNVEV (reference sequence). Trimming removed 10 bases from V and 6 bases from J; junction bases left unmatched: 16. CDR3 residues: CATRGQGGAHLNSPLHF. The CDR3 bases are TGTGCCACCAGGGGACAGGGTGGGGCACACCTTAATTCACCCCTCCACTTT.

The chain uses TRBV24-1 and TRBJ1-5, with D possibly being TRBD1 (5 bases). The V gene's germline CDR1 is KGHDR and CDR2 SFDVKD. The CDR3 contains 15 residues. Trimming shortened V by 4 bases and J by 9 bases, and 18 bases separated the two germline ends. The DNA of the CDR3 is TGTGCCACCAGTGACCCGGGGGGTCCTGATGGGCCCCAGCATTTT. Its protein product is CATSDPGGPDGPQHF.

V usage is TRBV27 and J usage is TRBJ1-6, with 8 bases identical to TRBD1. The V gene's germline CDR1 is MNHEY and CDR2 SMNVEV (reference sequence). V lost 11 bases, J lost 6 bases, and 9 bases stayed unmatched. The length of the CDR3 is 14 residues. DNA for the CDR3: TGTGCCTGCTCGGGAGACAGGGGTAATTCACCCCTCCACTTT. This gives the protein CACSGDRGNSPLHF.

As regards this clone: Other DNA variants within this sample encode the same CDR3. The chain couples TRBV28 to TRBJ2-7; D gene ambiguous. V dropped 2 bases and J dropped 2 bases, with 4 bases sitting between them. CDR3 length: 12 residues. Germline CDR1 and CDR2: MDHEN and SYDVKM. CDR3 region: CASSLPAYEQYF. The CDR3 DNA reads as TGTGCCAGCAGTTTACCGGCCTACGAGCAGTACTTC.

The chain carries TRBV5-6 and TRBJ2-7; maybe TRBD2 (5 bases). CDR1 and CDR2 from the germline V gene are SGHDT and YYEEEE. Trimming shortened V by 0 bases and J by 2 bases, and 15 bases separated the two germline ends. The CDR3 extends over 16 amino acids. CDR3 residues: CASSLAVSAGAYEQYF. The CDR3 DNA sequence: TGTGCCAGCAGCTTGGCGGTGAGTGCGGGCGCCTACGAGCAGTACTTC.

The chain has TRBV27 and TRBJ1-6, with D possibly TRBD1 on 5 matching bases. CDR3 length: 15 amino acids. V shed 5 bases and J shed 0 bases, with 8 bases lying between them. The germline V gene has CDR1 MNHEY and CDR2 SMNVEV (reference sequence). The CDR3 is CASSGGYSYNSPLHF. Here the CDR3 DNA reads TGTGCCAGCAGTGGGGGGTACTCCTATAATTCACCCCTCCACTTT.

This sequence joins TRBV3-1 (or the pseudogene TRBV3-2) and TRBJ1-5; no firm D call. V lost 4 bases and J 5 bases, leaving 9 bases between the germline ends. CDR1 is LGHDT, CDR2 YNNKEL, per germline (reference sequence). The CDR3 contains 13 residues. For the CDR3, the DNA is TGTGCCAGCAGCCGTTACATCGATCAGCCCCAGCATTTT. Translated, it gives CASSRYIDQPQHF.

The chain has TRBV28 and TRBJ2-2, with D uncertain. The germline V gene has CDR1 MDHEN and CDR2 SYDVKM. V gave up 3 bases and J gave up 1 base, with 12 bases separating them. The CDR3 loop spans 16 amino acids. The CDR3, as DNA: TGTGCCAGCAGTTTTAGGTTAGCTCGGAACACCGGGGAGCTGTTTTTT. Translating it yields CASSFRLARNTGELFF.

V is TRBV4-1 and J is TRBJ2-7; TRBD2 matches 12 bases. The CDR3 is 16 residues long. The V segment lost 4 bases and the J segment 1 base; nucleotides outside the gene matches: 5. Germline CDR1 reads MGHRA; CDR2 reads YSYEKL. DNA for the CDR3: TGCGCCAGCAGCCCTCCTAGCGGGAGGGCGTCCTACGAGCAGTACTTC. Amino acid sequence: CASSPPSGRASYEQYF.

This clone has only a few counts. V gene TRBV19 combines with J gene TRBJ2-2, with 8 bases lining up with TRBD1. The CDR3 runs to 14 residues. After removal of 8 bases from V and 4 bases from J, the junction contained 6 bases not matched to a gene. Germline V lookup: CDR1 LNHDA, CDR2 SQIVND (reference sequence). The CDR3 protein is CASHDRGFTGELFF. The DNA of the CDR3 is TGTGCCAGTCATGACAGGGGATTCACCGGGGAGCTGTTTTTT.

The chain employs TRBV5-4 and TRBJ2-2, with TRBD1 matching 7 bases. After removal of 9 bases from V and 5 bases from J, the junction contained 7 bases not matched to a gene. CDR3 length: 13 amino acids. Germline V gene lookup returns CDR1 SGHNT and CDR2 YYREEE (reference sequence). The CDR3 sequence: CATEDRLTGELFF. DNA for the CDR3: TGTGCCACCGAGGACAGGTTAACCGGGGAGCTGTTTTTT.

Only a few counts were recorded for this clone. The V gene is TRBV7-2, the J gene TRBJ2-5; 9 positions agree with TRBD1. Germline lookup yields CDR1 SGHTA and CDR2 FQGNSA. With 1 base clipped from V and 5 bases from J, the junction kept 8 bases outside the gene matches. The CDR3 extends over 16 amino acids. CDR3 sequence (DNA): TGTGCCAGCAGCTTAGAGGGGACAGGGTCGATGGAGACCCAGTACTTC. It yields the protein CASSLEGTGSMETQYF.

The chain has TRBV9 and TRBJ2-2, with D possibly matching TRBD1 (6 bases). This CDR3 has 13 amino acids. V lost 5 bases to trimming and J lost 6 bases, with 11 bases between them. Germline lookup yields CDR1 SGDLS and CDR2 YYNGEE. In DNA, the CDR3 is TGTGCCAGCAGGGACCAGGGGTCCGGGGAGCTGTTTTTT. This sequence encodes CASRDQGSGELFF.

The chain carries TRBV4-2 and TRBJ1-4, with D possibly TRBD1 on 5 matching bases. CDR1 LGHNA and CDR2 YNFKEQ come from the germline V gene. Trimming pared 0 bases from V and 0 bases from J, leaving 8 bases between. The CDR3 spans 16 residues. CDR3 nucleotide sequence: TGTGCCAGCAGCCAAGATGTCAGGGCAACTAATGAAAAACTGTTTTTT. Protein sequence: CASSQDVRATNEKLFF.